The 11 T cell receptor beta chains below come from one sample, sequenced in a study of cytomegalovirus exposure and HLA in healthy donors. The primer mix had 60 Vbeta and 13 Jbeta primers. Repertoires were generated with immunoSEQ multiplex PCR, while TCRdb's copy carries only in-frame clones and drops some. The table includes 150,000 to 200,000 clones, about four fifths detected once. Sample: PBMCs. These receptors all stem from a woman in her twenties or thirties in good health and CMV-seropositive.

The gene calls are TRBV7-6 and TRBJ2-3; possibly TRBD2 for D (6 bases). Per germline, CDR1 SGHVS and CDR2 FNYEAQ. The CDR3 extends over 12 amino acids. Trimming shortened V by 2 bases and J by 9 bases, and 9 bases separated the two germline ends. For the CDR3, the DNA is TGTGCCAGCAGCTTAACTAGCTACACGCAGTATTTT. It encodes CASSLTSYTQYF.

The chain carries TRBV10-2 and TRBJ1-5; D might be TRBD1 (5 bases). V was clipped by 10 bases and J by 4 bases, with 11 bases between them. CDR3 length: 12 residues. The V gene's germline CDR1 is WSHSY and CDR2 SAAADI. The CDR3 DNA sequence: TGCGCCACCCAGGGAAGTAATCAGCCCCAGCATTTT. Protein product: CATQGSNQPQHF.

The J gene is TRBJ2-7, the V gene TRBV7-2, with a tentative D call TRBD1 (6 bases). Germline CDR1 SGHTA, CDR2 FQGNSA. Trimming removed 2 bases at V and 3 bases at J, with 11 bases between. The CDR3 length is 14 residues. The CDR3 nucleotides read TGTGCCAGCAGCTTAACGGGACAACTCTACGAGCAGTACTTC. Protein sequence: CASSLTGQLYEQYF.

This clone appeared a few times. The chain has TRBV27 and TRBJ2-2, with 7 bases matching TRBD1. The CDR3 has 16 amino acids. Per the germline V gene, CDR1 is MNHEY and CDR2 is SMNVEV (reference sequence). Trimming at V came to 3 bases and at J to 5 bases, leaving 9 bases not matched to a gene. CDR3 sequence (DNA): TGTGCCAGCAGTTTGGGCCGAGGGACAGTAACCGGGGAGCTGTTTTTT. Its protein is CASSLGRGTVTGELFF.

This chain connects TRBV10-3 to TRBJ1-6; unclear D gene. Trimming cost V 0 bases and J 0 bases, with 9 bases left between them. From germline, CDR1 is ENHRY and CDR2 SYGVKD. The CDR3 is made up of 17 amino acids. This CDR3 is CAISESKKSSYNSPLHF. As DNA, the CDR3 is TGTGCCATCAGTGAGTCGAAGAAGAGCTCCTATAATTCACCCCTCCACTTT.

The chain recombines TRBV18 with TRBJ1-5; the match to TRBD1 covers 8 bases. This CDR3 spans 24 amino acids. V gave up 5 bases and J gave up 5 bases; unmatched junction bases: 35. CDR1 is KGHSH and CDR2 is LQKENI in the germline V gene. The CDR3 here is CASSTQGRSVRGLSGGWVYQPQHF. DNA for the CDR3: TGTGCCAGCTCAACACAAGGCAGGTCCGTCAGGGGGCTTTCGGGTGGCTGGGTGTATCAGCCCCAGCATTTT.

The rearrangement joins TRBV4-1 to TRBJ2-7, with D tentatively TRBD2 (5 bases). V lost 3 bases and J 1 base, leaving 13 bases between the germline ends. CDR1 and CDR2 from the germline V gene are MGHRA and YSYEKL. The length of the CDR3 is 15 residues. The CDR3 DNA reads TGCGCCAGCAGCCATAGTTCCGAGGGATCCTACGAGCAGTACTTC. It yields the protein CASSHSSEGSYEQYF.

This sequence joins TRBV15 and TRBJ2-3, with 12 bases that match TRBD2. In germline, CDR1 is LNHNV, CDR2 YYDKDF (reference sequence). V shed 4 bases, J shed 5 bases, and the junction held 1 base outside the gene matches. The CDR3 loop spans 14 amino acids. Written as DNA, the CDR3 is TGTGCCACCAGCAAGACTAGCGGGGGAGATACGCAGTATTTT. Translating gives CATSKTSGGDTQYF.

This clone was counted once. V and J are TRBV4-1 and TRBJ2-7; D is possibly TRBD2 (6 bases). Germline CDR1 reads MGHRA; CDR2 reads YSYEKL. V was shortened by 5 bases and J by 3 bases, with 14 bases between the two germline ends. The CDR3 runs to 14 residues. This CDR3 is CASSKVGTGYEQYF. As DNA, the CDR3 is TGCGCCAGCAGCAAAGTCGGGACTGGCTACGAGCAGTACTTC.

The V gene is TRBV19, the J gene TRBJ1-5, with 7 positions matching TRBD1. Germline V gene lookup returns CDR1 LNHDA and CDR2 SQIVND (reference sequence). CDR3 length: 14 amino acids. With 8 bases clipped from V and 5 bases from J, the junction kept 9 bases outside the gene matches. CDR3 loop: CASQGQNRDQPQHF. The CDR3 region has the DNA TGTGCCAGTCAGGGACAGAACCGTGATCAGCCCCAGCATTTT. Full variable domain (outside the CDR3, taken from reference TRBV19 and TRBJ1-5): DGGITQSPKYLFRKEGQNVTLSCEQNLNHDAMYWYRQDPGQGLRLIYYSQIVNDFQKGDIAEGYSVSREKKESFPLTVTSAQKNPTAFYLCASQGQNRDQPQHFGDGTRLSIL.

The sample holds a few counts of this clone. This chain links TRBV6-5 with TRBJ1-1, with TRBD1 matching 7 bases. Germline-derived CDR1 and CDR2 are MNHEY and SVGAGI. Germline trimming cut 6 bases from V and 5 bases from J; bases unmatched to any gene: 9. The CDR3 contains 14 residues. The CDR3 DNA is TGTGCCAGCAGCCACGTACAGGGGTTGACTGAAGCTTTCTTT. It specifies CASSHVQGLTEAFF.